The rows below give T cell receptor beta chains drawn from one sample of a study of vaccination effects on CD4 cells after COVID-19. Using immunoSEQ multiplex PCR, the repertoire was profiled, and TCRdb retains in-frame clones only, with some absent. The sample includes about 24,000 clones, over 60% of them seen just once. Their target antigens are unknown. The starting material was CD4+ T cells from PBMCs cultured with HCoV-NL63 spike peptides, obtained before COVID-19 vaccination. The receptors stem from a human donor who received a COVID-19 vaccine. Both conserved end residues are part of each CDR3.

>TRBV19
CASQGLARTGELFF
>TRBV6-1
CASSEAPGPNSNQPQHF
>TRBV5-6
CASSSPGTGRLTDTQYF
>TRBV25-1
CASSGSSYREKLFF
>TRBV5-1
CASSFGSWGRKVEEQFF
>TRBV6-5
CASTYRAGVVNTEAFF
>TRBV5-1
CASSSRDPLGEQYF
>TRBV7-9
CASSAGGSTEAFF
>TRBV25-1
CASSELGRGYEQYF
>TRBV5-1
CASREGTEGAYEQYF
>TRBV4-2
CASSQTTAGGEQYF
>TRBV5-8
CASSSATGSNQPQHF
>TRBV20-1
CSASGITGYGNTIYF
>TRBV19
CASTYGRYTEAFF
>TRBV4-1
CASSPSPGDSSNQPQHF
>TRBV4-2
CASSQPGHSYNEQFF
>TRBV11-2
CASSPVRSFSYNEQFF
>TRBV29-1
CSVRRTSNTEAFF
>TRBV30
CAWNPGGGVAGELFF
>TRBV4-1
CASSQVVAGFYEQYF
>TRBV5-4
CASSLEGFQGGELFF
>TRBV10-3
CAISVSLLVLAGGSNEQFF